This TCR beta chain emerged from a study of CD8+ T cells in alopecia areata. Study-wide findings and caveats: Lesional tissue from the scalp (especially in alopecia totalis/universalis) showed higher clonality than normal scalp. Mouse data revealed clearer TCR sharing than patient data did, a gap possibly tied to HLA.

V trimming: 3 bases; J trimming: 0 bases; junction bases outside the gene matches: 9. There are 19 residues in the CDR3. CDR1 and CDR2 (germline): LNHDA, SQIVND (reference sequence). Sequencing templates came from extracted RNA that was reverse transcribed into cDNA. Produced via immunoSEQ multiplex PCR; TCRdb's table is partial and in-frame only. The sample has around 300,000 clones; 50% to 75% are singletons. On this clone: Its antigen is as yet unknown.

Treatment indicated: oral pan-JAK inhibitor, 5-10 mg twice daily. Lesional scalp tissue (obtained by punch biopsy) and peripheral blood were collected from alopecia areata patients. PBMC-derived CD4+ and CD8+ T cells were sorted. The rearrangement joins TRBV19 to TRBJ2-3; 13 bases map to TRBD2. The TCR sequence derives from a human donor with alopecia areata. This material consisted of CD4+ T cells sorted from blood, taken at roughly week 53, from a patient treated with tofacitinib. CDR3 sequence: CASSMDVGTSGASTDTQYF. The CDR3 DNA reads as TGTGCCAGTAGTATGGATGTGGGGACTAGCGGGGCCAGCACAGATACGCAGTATTTT.